This T cell receptor beta chain came from a study of blood T cell repertoires in COVID-19. Clones were read by immunoSEQ multiplex PCR, and TCRdb kept only the in-frame ones, dropping some. Of 320,000 or so clones in the sample, about 85% were seen once. The junction had 7 bases not matched to a gene; V was cut back by 8 bases and J by 3 bases. CDR1 is KGHSH and CDR2 is LQKENI in the germline V gene. This CDR3 spans 13 amino acids. Those enrolled, adults aged 18 to 89 years, came from some 23 US areas. The TCR originated in a woman aged 25 to 45 who had been exposed to COVID-19. The sequencing sample was made of PBMCs or T cells enriched from blood (not recorded which). The chain couples TRBV18 to TRBJ2-7; 7 positions agree with TRBD1. CDR3: CASTRDSYYEQYF. The DNA of the CDR3 is TGTGCCAGCACGAGGGACAGCTACTACGAGCAGTACTTC.